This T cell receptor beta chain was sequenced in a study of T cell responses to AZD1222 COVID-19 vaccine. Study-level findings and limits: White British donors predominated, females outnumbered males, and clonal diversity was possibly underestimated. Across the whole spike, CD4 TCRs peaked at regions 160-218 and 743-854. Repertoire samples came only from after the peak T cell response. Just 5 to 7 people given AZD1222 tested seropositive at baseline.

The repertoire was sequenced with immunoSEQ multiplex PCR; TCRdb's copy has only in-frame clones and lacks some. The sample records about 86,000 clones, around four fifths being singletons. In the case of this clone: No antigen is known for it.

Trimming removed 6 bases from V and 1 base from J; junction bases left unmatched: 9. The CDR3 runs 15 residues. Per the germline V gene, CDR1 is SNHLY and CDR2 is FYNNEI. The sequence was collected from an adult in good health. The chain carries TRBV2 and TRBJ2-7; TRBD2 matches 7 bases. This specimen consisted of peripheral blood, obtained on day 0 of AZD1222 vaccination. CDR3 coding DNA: TGTGCCAGCAGCCTAGAGCGGGACCTTTCCTACGAGCAGTACTTC. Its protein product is CASSLERDLSYEQYF.